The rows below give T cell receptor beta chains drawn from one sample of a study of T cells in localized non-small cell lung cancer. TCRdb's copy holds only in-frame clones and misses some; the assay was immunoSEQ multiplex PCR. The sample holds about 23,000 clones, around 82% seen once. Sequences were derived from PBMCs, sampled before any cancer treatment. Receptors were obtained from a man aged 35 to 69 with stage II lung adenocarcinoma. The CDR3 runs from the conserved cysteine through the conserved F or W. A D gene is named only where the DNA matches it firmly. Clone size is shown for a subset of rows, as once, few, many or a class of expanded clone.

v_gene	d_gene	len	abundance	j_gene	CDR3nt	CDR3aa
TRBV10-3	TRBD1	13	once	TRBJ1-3	TGTGCCGCCACAGGGGGCCGAGGAAACACCATATATTTT	CAATGGRGNTIYF
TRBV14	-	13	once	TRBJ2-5	TGTGCCAGCAGCCTTCCGGGACGAGAGACCCAGTACTTC	CASSLPGRETQYF
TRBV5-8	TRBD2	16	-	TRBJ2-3	TGTGCCAGCAGCCCGCGGACTAGCGGGGTCACAGATACGCAGTATTTT	CASSPRTSGVTDTQYF
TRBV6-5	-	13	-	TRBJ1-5	TGTGCCAGCAGTTACGTGGGGGGTCAGCCCCAGCATTTT	CASSYVGGQPQHF
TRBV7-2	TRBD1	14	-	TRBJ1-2	TGTGCCAGCAGCTCGGGACAGGGCAACTATGGCTACACCTTC	CASSSGQGNYGYTF
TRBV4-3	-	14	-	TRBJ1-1	TGCGCCAGCAGCCAAGGGGCAGGGAACACTGAAGCTTTCTTT	CASSQGAGNTEAFF
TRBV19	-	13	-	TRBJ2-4	TGTGCCTGTTCCGGGACAGCCAAAAACATTCAGTACTTC	CACSGTAKNIQYF
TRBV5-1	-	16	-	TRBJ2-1	TGCGCCAGCGGACCGGGGGACTCCCCCTCCTACAATGAGCAGTTCTTC	CASGPGDSPSYNEQFF
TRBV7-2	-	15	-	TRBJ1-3	TGTGCCAGCAGCTCCGGACTGAGCTCTGGAAACACCATATATTTT	CASSSGLSSGNTIYF
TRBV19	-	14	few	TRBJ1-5	TGTGCCACAAGTATGTGGGGGGCGGAACAGCCCCAGCATTTT	CATSMWGAEQPQHF
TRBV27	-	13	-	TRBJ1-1	TGTGCCAGCAGAGGTAGCCGGGACACTGAAGCTTTCTTT	CASRGSRDTEAFF
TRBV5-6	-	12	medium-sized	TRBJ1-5	TGTGCCAGCAGCTCGCTCAATCAGCCCCAGCATTTT	CASSSLNQPQHF
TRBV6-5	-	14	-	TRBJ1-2	TGTGCCAGCAGTTACCAAACCGTTAACTATGGCTACACCTTC	CASSYQTVNYGYTF
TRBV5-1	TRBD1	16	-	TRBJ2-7	TGCGCCAGCCGCCCAGGTGCAGGGGGCAGCTTCTACGAGCAGTACTTC	CASRPGAGGSFYEQYF
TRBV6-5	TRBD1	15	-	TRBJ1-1	TGTGCCAGCAGGATGGACAGGGAGGGGGACACTGAAGCTTTCTTT	CASRMDREGDTEAFF
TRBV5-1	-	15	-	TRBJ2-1	TGCGCCAGCAGCTTGAATTCCGCGTCCTACAATGAGCAGTTCTTC	CASSLNSASYNEQFF
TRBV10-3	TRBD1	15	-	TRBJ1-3	TGTGCCATCGGAAACGGACAGGGGGCTGGAAACACCATATATTTT	CAIGNGQGAGNTIYF